This TCR beta chain was documented in a study of radiotherapy plus CTLA-4 blockade in lung cancer. Background on the study: Objective responses were recorded in around 18% of patients, with disease control recorded in about 30%.

Trimming pared 2 bases from V and 2 bases from J, leaving 10 bases between. The CDR3 is 14 amino acids. The germline V gene has CDR1 SGHTS and CDR2 YDEGEE. General study results and limits: Early shifts in blood T cell clones, with interferon-beta, reportedly predicted response best.

This clone has more than one count but fewer than ten. The antigen is unknown. Focal radiation plus CTLA-4 blockade with ipilimumab was given to patients with chemo-refractory metastatic non-small-cell lung cancer. The repertoire was sequenced with immunoSEQ multiplex PCR; TCRdb's copy has only in-frame clones and lacks some. The sample yields about 78,000 clones, 75% to 90% seen once. J is TRBJ1-1 and V is TRBV5-8; D not certain. This TCR was sampled from a human donor with non-small cell lung cancer who had a partial response to radiotherapy plus ipilimumab. The sequences come from peripheral blood, collected from a patient treated with radiotherapy plus ipilimumab. The CDR3 loop reads CASSFGNSNTEAFF. CDR3 sequence (DNA): TGTGCCAGCAGCTTCGGAAACAGCAACACTGAAGCTTTCTTT.